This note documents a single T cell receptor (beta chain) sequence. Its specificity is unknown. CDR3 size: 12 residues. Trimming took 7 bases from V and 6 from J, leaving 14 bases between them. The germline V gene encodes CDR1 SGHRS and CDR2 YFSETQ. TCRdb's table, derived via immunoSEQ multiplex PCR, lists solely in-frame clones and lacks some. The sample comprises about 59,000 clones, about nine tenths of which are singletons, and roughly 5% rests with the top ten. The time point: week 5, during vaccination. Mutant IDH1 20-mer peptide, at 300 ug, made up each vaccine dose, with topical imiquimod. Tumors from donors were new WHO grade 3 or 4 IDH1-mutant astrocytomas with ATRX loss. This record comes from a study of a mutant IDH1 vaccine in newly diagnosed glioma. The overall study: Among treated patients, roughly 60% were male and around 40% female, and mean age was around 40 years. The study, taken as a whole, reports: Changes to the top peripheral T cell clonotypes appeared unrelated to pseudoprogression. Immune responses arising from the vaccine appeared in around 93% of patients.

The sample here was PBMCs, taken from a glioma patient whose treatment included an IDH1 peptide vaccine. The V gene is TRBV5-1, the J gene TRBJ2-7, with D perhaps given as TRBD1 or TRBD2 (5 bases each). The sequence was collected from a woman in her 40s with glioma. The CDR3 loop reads CASGGPTPEQYF. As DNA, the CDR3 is TGCGCCAGCGGGGGACCAACACCCGAGCAGTACTTC.